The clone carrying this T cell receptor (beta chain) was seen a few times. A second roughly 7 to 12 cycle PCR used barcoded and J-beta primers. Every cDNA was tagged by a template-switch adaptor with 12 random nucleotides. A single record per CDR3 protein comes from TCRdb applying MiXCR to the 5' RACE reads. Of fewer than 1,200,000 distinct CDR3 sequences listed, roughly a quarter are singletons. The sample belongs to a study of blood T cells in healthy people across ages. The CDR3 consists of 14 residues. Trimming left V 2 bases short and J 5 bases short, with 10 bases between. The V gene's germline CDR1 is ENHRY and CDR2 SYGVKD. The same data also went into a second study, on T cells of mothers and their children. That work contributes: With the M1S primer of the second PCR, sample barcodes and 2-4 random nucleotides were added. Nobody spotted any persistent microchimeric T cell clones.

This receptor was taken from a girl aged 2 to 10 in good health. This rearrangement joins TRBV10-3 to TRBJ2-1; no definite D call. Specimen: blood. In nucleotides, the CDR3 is TGTGCCATCAGTGAGAATCTGGCGAACAATGAGCAGTTCTTC. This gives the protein CAISENLANNEQFF.